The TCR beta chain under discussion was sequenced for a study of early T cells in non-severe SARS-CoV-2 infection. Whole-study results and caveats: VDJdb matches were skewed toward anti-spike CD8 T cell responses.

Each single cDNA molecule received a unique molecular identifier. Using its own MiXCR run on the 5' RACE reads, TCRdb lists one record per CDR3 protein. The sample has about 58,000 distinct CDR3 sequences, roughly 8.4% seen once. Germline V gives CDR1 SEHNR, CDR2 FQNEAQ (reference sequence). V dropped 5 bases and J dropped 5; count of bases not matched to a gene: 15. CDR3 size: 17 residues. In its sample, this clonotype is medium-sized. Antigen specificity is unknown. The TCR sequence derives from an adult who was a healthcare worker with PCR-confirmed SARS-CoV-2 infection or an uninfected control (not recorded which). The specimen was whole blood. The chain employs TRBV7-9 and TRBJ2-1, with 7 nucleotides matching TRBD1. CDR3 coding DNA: TGTGCCAGCAGCCCGGGCCTAAGGGGGCTAGGTAACAATGAGCAGTTCTTC. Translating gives CASSPGLRGLGNNEQFF.